This T cell receptor beta chain is from a study of shared clonotypes between healthy human individuals. Findings and caveats of the study: Generally, naive subsets came out with larger estimated richness than memory subsets.

With regard to this clone: What it binds is not known. Other DNA sequences in the same sample also yield this CDR3.

Using immunoSEQ multiplex PCR, the repertoire was profiled, and TCRdb retains in-frame clones only, with some absent. The sample includes about 2.5 million clones, about 90% seen only once; the top ten take around 0.35%. CDR1 SGHRS and CDR2 YFSETQ come from the germline V gene. V was shortened by 0 bases and J by 4 bases, with 7 bases between the two germline ends. The CDR3 covers 14 residues. V and J are TRBV5-1 and TRBJ1-4; D unresolved. The receptor comes from a man aged 18 to 30 in good health. Some clones in this sample may be carry-over from other donors' samples. The sample taken for sequencing was naive CD4+ T cells from PBMCs. Sample subset: CD45RA+ positively selected. For the CDR3, the DNA is TGCGCCAGCAGCTTGGGGCAGGATAATGAAAAACTGTTTTTT. It specifies CASSLGQDNEKLFF.